The present entry profiles one TCR beta chain with its context. Its antigen remains unidentified. Using approximately 200 ng DNA, 32,000 or so T cell genomes, the sorted-subset replicate PCRs were run. Profiled with immunoSEQ multiplex PCR; TCRdb holds only in-frame clones, not every one. Of nearly 2 million clones listed, around 96% are singletons. This CDR3 comprises 13 residues. Germline V lookup: CDR1 SQVTM, CDR2 ANQGSEA. With 8 bases removed from V and 2 bases from J, the gap between germline ends came to 12 bases. The data derive from a study of shared clonotypes between healthy human individuals. The study's findings and limits: The study found lower generation probabilities in non-shared clonotypes than in those shared by all four donors. Generally, naive subsets came out with larger estimated richness than memory subsets.

The naive CD8 population came from CD45RO-negative cells selected for CCR7, without terminally differentiated effector memory CD45RA+ cells. The sample was naive CD8+ T cells sorted from blood. The chain couples TRBV29-1 to TRBJ2-2; a weak D match, TRBD1 (6 bases). The TCR sequence derives from a man between 18 and 35 years old in good health. CDR3 DNA: TGCAGCATATACAGGGTAAACACCGGGGAGCTGTTTTTT. Its protein is CSIYRVNTGELFF.